Listed below are T cell receptor beta chains from one sample, sequenced in a study of blood T cells in healthy people across ages. TCRdb redid the calling of the 5' RACE reads with MiXCR, one entry per CDR3 protein. Of roughly 1.9 million distinct CDR3 sequences in the sample, 30% to 40% were seen once. The sample taken for sequencing was blood. The receptors come from a human donor in good health. CDR3s include the opening cysteine and the closing phenylalanine or tryptophan. The D gene is left open where the match is weak. The listing skips clone size in some rows; elsewhere it reads once, few, many or a size class.

V: TRBV7-9
J: TRBJ2-3
size: few
D: .
CDR3: CASSLDGVDTQYF
DNA: TGTGCCAGCAGCTTAGACGGGGTGGATACGCAGTATTTT

V: TRBV6-5
J: TRBJ2-2
size: .
D: .
CDR3: CASSYGQITGELFF
DNA: TGTGCCAGCAGTTACGGACAGATCACCGGGGAGCTGTTTTTT

V: TRBV9
J: TRBJ2-1
size: few
D: TRBD1
CDR3: CASSVWTGGEQFF
DNA: TGTGCCAGCAGCGTCTGGACAGGGGGCGAGCAGTTCTTC

V: TRBV6-2/TRBV6-3
J: TRBJ1-5
size: few
D: .
CDR3: CASSYSRQGKKPQHF
DNA: TGTGCCAGCAGTTACTCGAGGCAGGGGAAGAAACCCCAGCATTTT

V: TRBV6-2/TRBV6-3
J: TRBJ1-1
size: .
D: .
CDR3: CASSYEGRGEAFF
DNA: TGTGCCAGCAGTTACGAGGGGCGAGGTGAAGCTTTCTTT

V: TRBV27
J: TRBJ2-7
size: .
D: .
CDR3: CANSAGAWSYEQYF
DNA: TGTGCCAACAGCGCGGGGGCCTGGTCCTACGAGCAGTACTTC

V: TRBV24-1
J: TRBJ2-3
size: few
D: .
CDR3: CATTETGEEVNTQYF
DNA: TGTGCCACCACCGAAACTGGGGAAGAAGTTAATACGCAGTATTTT

V: TRBV20-1
J: TRBJ2-7
size: .
D: TRBD1
CDR3: CSALHLYSRTGFLDQYF
DNA: TGCAGTGCTCTCCATTTGTATAGCCGGACAGGCTTTCTCGACCAGTACTTC

V: TRBV4-2
J: TRBJ1-2
size: few
D: TRBD1
CDR3: CASSRDRDYNYGYTF
DNA: TGTGCCAGCAGCCGGGACAGGGATTATAACTATGGCTACACCTTC

V: TRBV29-1
J: TRBJ1-1
size: few
D: .
CDR3: CSVDRDTEAFF
DNA: TGCAGCGTTGATCGGGACACTGAAGCTTTCTTT

V: TRBV12-3/TRBV12-4
J: TRBJ2-1
size: few
D: TRBD2
CDR3: CASSSASGGAREQFF
DNA: TGTGCCAGCAGTTCGGCTAGCGGGGGGGCTCGAGAGCAGTTCTTC

V: TRBV24-1
J: TRBJ2-5
size: .
D: TRBD2
CDR3: CATSDTKRGVIDEQYF
DNA: TGTGCCACCAGTGACACTAAGCGGGGGGTTATCGATGAGCAGTACTTC

V: TRBV7-9
J: TRBJ1-2
size: few
D: .
CDR3: CASSSPGTNPGVTYGYTF
DNA: TGTGCCAGCAGTTCGCCGGGGACAAACCCTGGGGTTACCTATGGCTACACCTTC

V: TRBV9
J: TRBJ2-1
size: few
D: TRBD1
CDR3: CASSLRGDRANEQFF
DNA: TGTGCCAGCAGCTTAAGGGGGGACAGGGCGAATGAGCAGTTCTTC

V: TRBV6-2/TRBV6-3
J: TRBJ2-1
size: .
D: .
CDR3: CASSSSQVIGVNNEQFF
DNA: TGTGCCAGCAGTTCTTCACAGGTTATAGGGGTAAACAATGAGCAGTTCTTC

V: TRBV20-1
J: TRBJ1-1
size: few
D: .
CDR3: CSARSPGARTEAFF
DNA: TGCAGTGCTAGGAGCCCGGGGGCTCGAACTGAAGCTTTCTTT

V: TRBV7-3
J: TRBJ1-6
size: .
D: .
CDR3: CASSLQGTDSPLHF
DNA: TGTGCCAGCAGCTTACAGGGGACGGATTCACCCCTCCACTTT

V: TRBV6-2/TRBV6-3
J: TRBJ1-6
size: .
D: .
CDR3: CASKNDGNSPLHF
DNA: TGTGCCAGCAAAAACGACGGTAATTCACCCCTCCACTTT

V: TRBV6-2/TRBV6-3
J: TRBJ2-7
size: few
D: TRBD2
CDR3: CASSYSFGTLGGTYNEQYF
DNA: TGTGCCAGCAGTTACTCGTTTGGTACTCTCGGGGGGACCTACAATGAGCAGTACTTC

V: TRBV5-1
J: TRBJ1-1
size: few
D: .
CDR3: CASSLVPLQGQMNTEAFF
DNA: TGCGCCAGCAGCTTGGTCCCTCTACAGGGTCAAATGAACACTGAAGCTTTCTTT

V: TRBV6-2/TRBV6-3
J: TRBJ1-2
size: few
D: .
CDR3: CASIHPRGVMDGYTF
DNA: TGTGCCAGCATCCACCCCAGGGGCGTAATGGATGGCTACACCTTC

V: TRBV20-1
J: TRBJ2-4
size: few
D: TRBD1
CDR3: CSASRTGEVKNIQYF
DNA: TGCAGTGCTTCCCGGACAGGGGAGGTCAAAAACATTCAGTACTTC

V: TRBV5-1
J: TRBJ1-2
size: .
D: TRBD1
CDR3: CASSLEGTGGYGYTF
DNA: TGCGCCAGCAGCTTGGAGGGGACAGGGGGCTATGGCTACACCTTC

V: TRBV7-9
J: TRBJ2-7
size: .
D: .
CDR3: CASSFGLQSYEQYF
DNA: TGTGCCAGCAGCTTCGGACTCCAGTCCTACGAGCAGTACTTC

V: TRBV9
J: TRBJ2-7
size: .
D: TRBD2
CDR3: CASGREGDEQYF
DNA: TGTGCCAGCGGGCGGGAGGGGGACGAGCAGTACTTC

V: TRBV20-1
J: TRBJ1-3
size: .
D: .
CDR3: CSARVRTSSGNTIYF
DNA: TGCAGTGCTAGAGTACGTACGTCCTCTGGAAACACCATATATTTT

V: TRBV10-3
J: TRBJ2-1
size: .
D: TRBD2
CDR3: CAISGTSGGAYNEQFF
DNA: TGTGCCATCAGCGGGACTAGCGGGGGGGCGTACAATGAGCAGTTCTTC

V: TRBV11-2
J: TRBJ2-6
size: .
D: .
CDR3: CASSLGGKSGANVLTF
DNA: TGTGCCAGCAGCTTAGGGGGCAAGTCTGGGGCCAACGTCCTGACTTTC

V: TRBV12-5
J: TRBJ2-3
size: .
D: TRBD2
CDR3: CASGPGLAGDYTDTQYF
DNA: TGTGCTAGTGGCCCTGGACTAGCGGGGGACTACACAGATACGCAGTATTTT